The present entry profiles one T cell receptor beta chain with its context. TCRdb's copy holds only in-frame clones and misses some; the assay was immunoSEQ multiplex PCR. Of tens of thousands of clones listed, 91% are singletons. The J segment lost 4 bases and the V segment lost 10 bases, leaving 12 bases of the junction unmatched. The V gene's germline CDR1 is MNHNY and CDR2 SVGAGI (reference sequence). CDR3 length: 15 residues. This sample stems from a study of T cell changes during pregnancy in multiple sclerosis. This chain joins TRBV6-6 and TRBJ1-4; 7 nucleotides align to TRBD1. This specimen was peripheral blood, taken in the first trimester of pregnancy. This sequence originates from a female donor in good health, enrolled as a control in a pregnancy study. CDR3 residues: CATRQGELYNEKLFF. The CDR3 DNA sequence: TGTGCCACCCGACAGGGAGAACTTTATAATGAAAAACTGTTTTTT.